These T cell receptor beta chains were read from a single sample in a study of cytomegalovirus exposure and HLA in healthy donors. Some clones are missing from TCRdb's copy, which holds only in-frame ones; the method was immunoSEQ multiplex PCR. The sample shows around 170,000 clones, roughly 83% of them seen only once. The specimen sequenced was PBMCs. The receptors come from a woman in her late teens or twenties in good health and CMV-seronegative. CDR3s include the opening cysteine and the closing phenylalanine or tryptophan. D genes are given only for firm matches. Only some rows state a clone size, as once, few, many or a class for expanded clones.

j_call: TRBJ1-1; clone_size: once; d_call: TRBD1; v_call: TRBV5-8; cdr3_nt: TGTGCCAGCTGTGGACAGGGAAGAGGAGCCACTGAAGCTTTCTTT; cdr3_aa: CASCGQGRGATEAFF
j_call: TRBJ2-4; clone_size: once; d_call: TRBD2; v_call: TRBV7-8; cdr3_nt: TGTGCCAGCAGCTCGCCGGGACTAGCTAAAAACATTCAGTACTTC; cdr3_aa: CASSSPGLAKNIQYF
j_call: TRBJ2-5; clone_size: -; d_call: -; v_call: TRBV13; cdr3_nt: TGTGCCAGCAGCGTCCGGGTTCAAGGAGGGGTCCAGTACTTC; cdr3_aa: CASSVRVQGGVQYF
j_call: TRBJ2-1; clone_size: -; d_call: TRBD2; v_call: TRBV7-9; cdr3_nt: TGTGCCAGCAGCTTGGGGCGGGGGGGCAAAAATGAGCAGTTCTTC; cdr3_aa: CASSLGRGGKNEQFF
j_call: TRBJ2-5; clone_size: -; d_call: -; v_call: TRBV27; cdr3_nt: TGTGCCAGCAGTTTCGGGGGACCGTCCAGAGGGGAGACCCAGTACTTC; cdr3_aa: CASSFGGPSRGETQYF
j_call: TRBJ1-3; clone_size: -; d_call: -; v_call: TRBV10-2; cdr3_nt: TGCGCCAGCAACCAAACAGTATCTGGAAACACCATATATTTT; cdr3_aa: CASNQTVSGNTIYF
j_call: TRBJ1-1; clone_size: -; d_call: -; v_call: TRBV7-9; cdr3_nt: TGTGCCAGCAGCTTAGCAGGGGGGGCAGGCACTGAAGCTTTCTTT; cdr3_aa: CASSLAGGAGTEAFF
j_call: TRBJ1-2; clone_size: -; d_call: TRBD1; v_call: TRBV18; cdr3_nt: TGTGCCAGCTCACCTGCGGGACAGAGCCTTTCTGATGGCTACACCTTC; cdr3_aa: CASSPAGQSLSDGYTF
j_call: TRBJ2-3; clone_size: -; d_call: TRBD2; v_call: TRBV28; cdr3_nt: TGTGCCAGCAGTTTATACCTCTGGGCTAGCGGGGATATAGATACGCAGTATTTT; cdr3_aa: CASSLYLWASGDIDTQYF
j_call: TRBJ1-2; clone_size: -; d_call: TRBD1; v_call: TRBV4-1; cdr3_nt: TGCGCCAGCAGCCAAGGTCTGGACAGGGGATACTATGGCTACACCTTC; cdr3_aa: CASSQGLDRGYYGYTF
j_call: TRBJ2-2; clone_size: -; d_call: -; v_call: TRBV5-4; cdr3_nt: TGTGCCAGCAGCTTACAGAACACCGGGGAGCTGTTTTTT; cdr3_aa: CASSLQNTGELFF
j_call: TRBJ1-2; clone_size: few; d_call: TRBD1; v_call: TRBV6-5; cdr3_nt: TGTGCCAGCAGTTACTCGGGACAGGGGGACTATGGCTACACCTTC; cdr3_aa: CASSYSGQGDYGYTF
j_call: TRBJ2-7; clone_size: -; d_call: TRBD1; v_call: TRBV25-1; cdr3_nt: TGTGCCAGCAGTGGAGGGACAGGGGAGTACGAGCAGTACTTC; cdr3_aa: CASSGGTGEYEQYF
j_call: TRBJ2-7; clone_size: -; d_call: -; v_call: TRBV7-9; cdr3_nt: TGTGCCAGCAGCCCGACAGGTAGCCACGAGCAGTACTTC; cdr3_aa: CASSPTGSHEQYF
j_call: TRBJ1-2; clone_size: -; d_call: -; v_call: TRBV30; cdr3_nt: TGTGCCTGGAGTCAACCTGGGGCTTACTATGGCTACACCTTC; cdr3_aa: CAWSQPGAYYGYTF
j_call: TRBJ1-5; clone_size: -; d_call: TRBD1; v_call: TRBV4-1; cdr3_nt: TGCGCCAGCAGCCCACGACCGGAACAGGGGGCAGGCCAGCCCCAGCATTTT; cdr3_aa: CASSPRPEQGAGQPQHF
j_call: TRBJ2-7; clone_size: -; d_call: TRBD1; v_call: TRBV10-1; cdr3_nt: TGCGCCAGCAGCGCAGGGGGAAGTTCCTACGAGCAGTACTTC; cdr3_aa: CASSAGGSSYEQYF
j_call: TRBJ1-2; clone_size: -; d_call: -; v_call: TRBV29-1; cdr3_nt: TGCAGCGTGAATACGGGGGGACCCTATGGCTACACCTTC; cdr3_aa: CSVNTGGPYGYTF
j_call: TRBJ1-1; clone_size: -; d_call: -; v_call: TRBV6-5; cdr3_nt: TGTGCCAGCAGTGAAAGGAGGGTGAATACTGAAGCTTTCTTT; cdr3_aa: CASSERRVNTEAFF
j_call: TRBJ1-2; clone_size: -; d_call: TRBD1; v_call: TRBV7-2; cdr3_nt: TGTGCCAGCAGCCGCCCGGGACAGGGGAACTATGGCTACACCTTC; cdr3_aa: CASSRPGQGNYGYTF
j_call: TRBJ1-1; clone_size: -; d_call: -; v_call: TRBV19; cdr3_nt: TGTGCCAGTAGATGGCAGGGCCCCATGAACACTGAAGCTTTCTTT; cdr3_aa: CASRWQGPMNTEAFF
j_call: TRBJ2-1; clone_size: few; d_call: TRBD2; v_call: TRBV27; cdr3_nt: TGTGCCAGTTATAGCGGGGGGGCCTACAATGAGCAGTTCTTC; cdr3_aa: CASYSGGAYNEQFF
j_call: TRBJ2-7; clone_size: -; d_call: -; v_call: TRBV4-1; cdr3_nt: TGCGCCAGCAGCCAAGGTGGCAGTTACGAGCAGTACTTC; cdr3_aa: CASSQGGSYEQYF
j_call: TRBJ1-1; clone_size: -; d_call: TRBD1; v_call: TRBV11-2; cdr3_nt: TGTGCCAGCAGCTTAAAAACAGGGGGGTCGGACACTGAAGCTTTCTTT; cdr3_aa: CASSLKTGGSDTEAFF
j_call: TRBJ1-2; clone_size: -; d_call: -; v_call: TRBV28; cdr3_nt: TGTGCCAGCAGTTCCCTCGGGGGGGTCTGGATTCAGCGGAGCTACACCTTC; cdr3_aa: CASSSLGGVWIQRSYTF
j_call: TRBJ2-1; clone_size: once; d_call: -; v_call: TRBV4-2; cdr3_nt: TGTGCCAGCAGCCAAGACGGTCTCTACAATGAGCAGTTCTTC; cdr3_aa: CASSQDGLYNEQFF
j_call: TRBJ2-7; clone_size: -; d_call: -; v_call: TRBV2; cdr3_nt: TGTGCCAGCATTTACGGACAGACCTACGAGCAGTACTTC; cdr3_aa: CASIYGQTYEQYF
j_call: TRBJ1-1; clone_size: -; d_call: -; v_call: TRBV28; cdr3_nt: TGTGCCAGCAGTTTAAGACAGGAGAACACTGAAGCTTTCTTT; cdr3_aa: CASSLRQENTEAFF
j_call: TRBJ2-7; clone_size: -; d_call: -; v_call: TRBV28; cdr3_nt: TGTGCCAGCAGGGCCGAGGCGGCCTACGAGCAGTACTTC; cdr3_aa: CASRAEAAYEQYF
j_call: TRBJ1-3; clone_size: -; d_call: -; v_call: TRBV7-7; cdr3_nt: TGTGCCAGCAGCTTGTCTACCTCTGGAAACACCATATATTTT; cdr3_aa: CASSLSTSGNTIYF
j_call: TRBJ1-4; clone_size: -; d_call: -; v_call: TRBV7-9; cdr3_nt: TGTGCCAGCAGCCCCCGGGGCGGGGGGAGTGAAAAACTGTTTTTT; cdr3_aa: CASSPRGGGSEKLFF
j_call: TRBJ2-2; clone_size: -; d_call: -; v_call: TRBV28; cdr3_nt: TGTGCCAGCAGTTTTGGAGGGGTCGGGAGGGAGCTGTTTTTT; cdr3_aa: CASSFGGVGRELFF
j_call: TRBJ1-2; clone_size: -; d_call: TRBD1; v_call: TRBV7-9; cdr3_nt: TGTGCCAGCAGCCCTAAAGAGGGACAGGGGCCTGCTGGCTACACCTTC; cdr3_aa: CASSPKEGQGPAGYTF
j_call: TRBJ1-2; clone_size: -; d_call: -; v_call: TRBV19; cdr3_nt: TGTGCCAGTAGTCATACCCTGGGGGGGCTGAGCTATGGCTACACCTTC; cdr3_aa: CASSHTLGGLSYGYTF
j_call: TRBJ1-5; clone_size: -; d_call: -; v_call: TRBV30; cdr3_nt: TGTGCCTGGAGCGGGGGGTTAAGGCAGCCCCAGCATTTT; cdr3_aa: CAWSGGLRQPQHF
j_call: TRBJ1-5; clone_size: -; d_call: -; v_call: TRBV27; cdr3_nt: TGTGCCAGCGGATTGGGGGGTTTGGAGCCCCAGCATTTT; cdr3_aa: CASGLGGLEPQHF
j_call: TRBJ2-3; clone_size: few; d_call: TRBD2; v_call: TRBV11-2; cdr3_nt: TGTGCCAGCAGCTTAGTGGGACTAGCGGCAGATACGCAGTATTTT; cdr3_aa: CASSLVGLAADTQYF
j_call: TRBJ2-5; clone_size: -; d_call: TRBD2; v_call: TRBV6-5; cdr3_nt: TGTGAAGCGGGGGGGCCCCAAGAGACCCAGTACTTC; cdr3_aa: CEAGGPQETQYF
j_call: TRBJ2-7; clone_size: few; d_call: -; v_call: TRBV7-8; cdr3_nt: TGTGCCAGCACCCCGGAAGCGATTGTAGGCGAGCAGTACTTC; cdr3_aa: CASTPEAIVGEQYF